The sample holds a few counts of the clone carrying this T cell receptor beta chain. Antigen specificity is unknown. Only CD45RO-negative cells positively selected for CCR7 counted as naive CD8 cells, so terminally differentiated effector memory CD45RA+ cells were excluded. This sample was taken from a study of shared clonotypes between healthy human individuals. Study results and caveats: Sharing of clonotypes among donors was expected to vary with sequencing depth.

The germline V gene encodes CDR1 MDHEN and CDR2 SYDVKM. The CDR3 loop spans 16 amino acids. Losses at the gene ends were 6 bases for V and 5 bases for J; bases not matched to a gene: 11. Researchers divided each subset's genomic DNA evenly across several immunoSEQ plates. TCRdb's table, derived via immunoSEQ multiplex PCR, lists solely in-frame clones and lacks some. The data show approximately 600,000 clones, approximately 95% seen once. Sequencing input: naive CD8+ T cells sorted from blood. The V gene is TRBV28, the J gene TRBJ1-5; 9 bases are a match to TRBD1. This TCR was recovered from a woman aged 25 to 39 in good health. The CDR3: CASRTPGTGKDQPQHF. The CDR3 nucleotides are TGTGCCAGCAGGACCCCCGGGACAGGGAAGGATCAGCCCCAGCATTTT.